This T cell receptor beta chain was retrieved from a study of tumor and adjacent non-tumor tissue in lung cancer. Study-level background: There were some 12 adenocarcinoma, 2 squamous cell carcinoma and 1 small cell lung cancer cases. Stage I to III disease affected ten to eleven men and a handful of women aged roughly 30 to 76.

Three rounds of nested PCR, following a modified ARM-PCR protocol, produced the TCRbeta library. TCRdb fed the multiplex PCR reads into MiXCR, producing one record per CDR3 protein. The data contain about 68,000 distinct CDR3 sequences, about 61% of them singletons. The template was RNA from unsorted bulk tissue. Between August and November 2014, newly diagnosed, chemotherapy-naive lung cancer patients underwent thoracic surgery in China. Whole-study results and caveats: Tumor tissue had significantly higher TCR diversity than normal lung.

Points on this clonotype: Its antigen is not known.

This CDR3 comprises 15 residues. Trimming stripped 1 base from V and 3 bases from J, with 13 bases between. Germline loops: CDR1 SGHRS, CDR2 YFSETQ. This TCR was recovered from a man between 50 and 59 years old with non-small cell lung cancer. The sample comprised lung tumor tissue. This sequence joins TRBV5-1 and TRBJ1-1; unclear D gene. The CDR3 sequence: CASSLSPAKHTEAFF. DNA of the CDR3: TGCGCCAGCAGCTTGTCCCCAGCGAAACACACTGAAGCTTTCTTT.